The sequence of this T cell receptor beta chain was determined in a study of blood T cell repertoires in COVID-19. Across the whole study: The samples span acute and convalescent COVID-19 from the United States, Italy and Spain.

A remark on this clone: The same CDR3 also results from other DNA sequences found in this sample.

The V gene end was trimmed by 2 bases and the J gene end by 10 bases; junction bases not matched to a gene: 8. Germline V lookup: CDR1 SGHTA, CDR2 FQGTGA. This CDR3 spans 15 amino acids. Original processing notes: Researchers report that nucleated cell counts were estimated from reference gene primer amplification. Clones were read by immunoSEQ multiplex PCR, and TCRdb kept only the in-frame ones, dropping some. The V and J calls and the clone size are those of that table, but D and trimming were determined from the DNA. The sample contains approximately 170,000 clones, roughly 85% of which appear only once.

The chain combines TRBV7-3 with TRBJ2-1; TRBD2 agrees at 10 bases. The specimen was peripheral blood. The sequence came from a man aged 45 to 65 with active or convalescent COVID-19. CDR3 DNA: TGTGCCAGCAGCTTACGGCCCAGCGGGGGGGGCGAGCAGTTCTTC. Amino acids: CASSLRPSGGGEQFF.